This T cell receptor (beta chain) comes out of a study of beta chain features in type 1 diabetes. The study reverse transcribed the entire isolated RNA, so it sequenced expressed TCRB transcripts. The repertoire was sequenced with immunoSEQ multiplex PCR; TCRdb's copy has only in-frame clones and lacks some. Of 310,000 or so clones listed, 9.5% to 11% are singletons. Study results and caveats: The study found fewer insertions and more deletions at VDJ junctions in type 1 diabetes patients. The influence of HLA type on TCRB rearrangement stayed undetermined.

This clone was observed a few times. Its target is not known. Unmatched junction bases numbered 2, after V lost 2 bases and J lost 4 bases. CDR3 size: 14 residues. Germline CDR1 is KGHSH and CDR2 is LQKENI. The chain uses TRBV18 and TRBJ2-3; 8 positions match TRBD1. The sample consisted of naive CD4+ T cells from blood. The clonotype comes from a woman aged 30 to 39 in good health. CDR3 sequence reads: CASSPNRGADTQYF. DNA for the CDR3: TGTGCCAGCTCACCAAACAGGGGGGCAGATACGCAGTATTTT. Full variable domain (rest looked up from reference TRBV18 and TRBJ2-3): NAGVMQNPRHLVRRRGQEARLRCSPMKGHSHVYWYRQLPEEGLKFMVYLQKENIIDESGMPKERFSAEFPKEGPSILRIQQVVRGDSAAYFCASSPNRGADTQYFGPGTRLTVL.